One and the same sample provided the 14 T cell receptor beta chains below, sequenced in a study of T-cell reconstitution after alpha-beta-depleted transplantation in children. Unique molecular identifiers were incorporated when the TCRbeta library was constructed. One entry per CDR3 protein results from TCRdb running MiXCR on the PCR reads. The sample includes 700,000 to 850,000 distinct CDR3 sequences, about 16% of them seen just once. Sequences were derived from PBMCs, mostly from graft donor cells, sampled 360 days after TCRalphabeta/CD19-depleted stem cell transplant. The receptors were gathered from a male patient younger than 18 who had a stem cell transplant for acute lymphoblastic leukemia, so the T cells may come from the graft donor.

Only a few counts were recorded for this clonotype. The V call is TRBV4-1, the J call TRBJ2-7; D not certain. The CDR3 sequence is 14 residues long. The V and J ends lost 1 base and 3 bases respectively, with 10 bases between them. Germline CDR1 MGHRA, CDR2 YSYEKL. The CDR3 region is CASSQVYSYYEQYF. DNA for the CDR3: TGCGCCAGCAGCCAAGTCTACAGCTACTACGAGCAGTACTTC.

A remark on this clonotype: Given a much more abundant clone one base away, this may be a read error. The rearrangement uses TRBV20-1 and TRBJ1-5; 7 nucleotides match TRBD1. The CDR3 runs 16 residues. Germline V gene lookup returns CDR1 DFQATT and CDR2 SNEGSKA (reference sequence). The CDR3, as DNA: TGCTGTGCTAGAGCCTCGGGACAGCCCTTCAATCAGCCCCAGCATTTT. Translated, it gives CCARASGQPFNQPQHF.

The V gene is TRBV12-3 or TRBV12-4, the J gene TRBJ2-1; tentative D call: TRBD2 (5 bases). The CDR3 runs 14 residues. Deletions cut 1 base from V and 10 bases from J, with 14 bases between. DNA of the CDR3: TGTGCCAGCAGTTTAGTGGGGAGTAGCAGGGAGCAGTTCTTC. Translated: CASSLVGSSREQFF.

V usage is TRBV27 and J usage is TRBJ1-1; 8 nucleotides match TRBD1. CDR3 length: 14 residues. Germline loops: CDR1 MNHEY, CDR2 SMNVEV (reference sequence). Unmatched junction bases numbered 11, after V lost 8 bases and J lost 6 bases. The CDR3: CASRDGQGLAEAFF. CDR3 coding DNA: TGTGCCAGCCGGGACGGACAGGGTCTCGCTGAAGCTTTCTTT.

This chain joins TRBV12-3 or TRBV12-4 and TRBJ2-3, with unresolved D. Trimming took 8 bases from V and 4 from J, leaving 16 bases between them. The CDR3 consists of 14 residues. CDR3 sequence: CASGSRGIADTQYF. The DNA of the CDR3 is TGTGCCAGCGGATCGCGTGGGATCGCAGATACGCAGTATTTT.

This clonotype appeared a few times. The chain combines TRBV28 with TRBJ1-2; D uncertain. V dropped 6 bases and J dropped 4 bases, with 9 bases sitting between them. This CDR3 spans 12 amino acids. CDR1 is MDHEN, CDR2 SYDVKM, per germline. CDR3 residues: CASSSPIYGYTF. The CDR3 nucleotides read TGTGCCAGCAGCTCGCCCATCTATGGCTACACCTTC.

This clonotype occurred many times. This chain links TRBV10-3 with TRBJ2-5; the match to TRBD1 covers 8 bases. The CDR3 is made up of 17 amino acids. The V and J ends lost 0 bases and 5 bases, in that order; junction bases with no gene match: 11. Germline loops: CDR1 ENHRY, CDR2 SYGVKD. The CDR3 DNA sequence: TGTGCCATCAGTGAGTCAGCCCCCCCGACAGGGGACGAGACCCAGTACTTC. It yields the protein CAISESAPPTGDETQYF.

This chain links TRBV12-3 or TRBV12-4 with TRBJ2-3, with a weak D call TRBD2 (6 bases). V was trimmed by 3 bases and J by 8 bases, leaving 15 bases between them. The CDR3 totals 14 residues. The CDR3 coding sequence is TGTGCCAGCAGTTTGGGGCTAGCGCACGGTACGCAGTATTTT. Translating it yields CASSLGLAHGTQYF.

The DNA of the CDR3 is TGTGCCAGCAGCTTAGGTACGAGGTGTGGGAGAGGGGAGTACGGTCTGGAAGAGACCCAGTACTTC. Protein product: CASSLGTRCGRGEYGLEETQYF. The V gene is TRBV11-3, the J gene TRBJ2-5, with D perhaps TRBD1 or TRBD2 (5 bases each). Germline V CDR1 and CDR2: SGHNT, YENEEA. Trimming shortened V by 1 base and J by 3 bases, and 33 bases separated the two germline ends. This CDR3 is built from 22 residues.

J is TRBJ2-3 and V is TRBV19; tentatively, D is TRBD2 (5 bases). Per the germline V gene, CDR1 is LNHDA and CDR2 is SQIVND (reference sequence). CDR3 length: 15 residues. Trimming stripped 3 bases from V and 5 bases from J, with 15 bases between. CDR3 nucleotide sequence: TGTGCCAGTAGTATTCTGGCCCTAGCAGGAGATACGCAGTATTTT. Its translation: CASSILALAGDTQYF.

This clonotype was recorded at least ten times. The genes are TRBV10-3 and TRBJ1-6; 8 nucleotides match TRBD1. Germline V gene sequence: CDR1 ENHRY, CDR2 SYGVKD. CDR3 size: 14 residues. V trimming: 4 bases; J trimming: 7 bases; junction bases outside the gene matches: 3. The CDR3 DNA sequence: TGTGCCATCAGTGGGGGACAGGCAAATTCACCCCTCCACTTT. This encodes CAISGGQANSPLHF.

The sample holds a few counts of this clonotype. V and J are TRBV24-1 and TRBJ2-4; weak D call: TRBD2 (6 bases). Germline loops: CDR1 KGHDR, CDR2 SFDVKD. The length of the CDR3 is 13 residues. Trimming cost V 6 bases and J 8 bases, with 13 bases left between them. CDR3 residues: CATSHYGSYIQYF. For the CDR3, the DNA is TGTGCCACCAGTCATTACGGGAGTTACATTCAGTACTTC.

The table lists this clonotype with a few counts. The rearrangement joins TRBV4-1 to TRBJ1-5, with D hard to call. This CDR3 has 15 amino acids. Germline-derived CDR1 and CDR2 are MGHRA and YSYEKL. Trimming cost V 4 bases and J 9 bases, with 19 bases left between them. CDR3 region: CASSPYAAAGGPQHF. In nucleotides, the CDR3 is TGCGCCAGCAGCCCGTACGCGGCGGCGGGAGGGCCCCAGCATTTT.

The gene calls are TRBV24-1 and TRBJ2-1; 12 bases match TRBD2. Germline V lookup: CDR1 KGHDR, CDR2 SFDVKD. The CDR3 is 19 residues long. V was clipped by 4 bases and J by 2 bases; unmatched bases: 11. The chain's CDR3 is CATSDLAGTSGQAYNEQFF. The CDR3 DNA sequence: TGTGCCACCAGTGACTTGGCCGGGACTAGCGGGCAAGCCTACAATGAGCAGTTCTTC.